This T cell receptor beta chain is drawn from a study of cytomegalovirus exposure and HLA in healthy donors. Study overall: Earlier, some 200 million T cells were analyzed, and 95 million to 140 million unique TCR beta sequences were found among them.

The study, taken as a whole, reports: Presence/absence analyses treated sequencing depth as roughly uniform across donors.

Amplification used 60 Vbeta primers and 13 Jbeta primers. Assay: immunoSEQ multiplex PCR; the TCRdb copy retains only in-frame clones and omits some. The sample carries about 200,000 clones, about 82% recorded once. The sample holds a few counts of this clone. Antigen specificity is unknown. The CDR3 runs 15 residues. Germline loops: CDR1 SGDLS, CDR2 YYNGEE. V lost 0 bases and J 5 bases, leaving 15 bases between the germline ends. The V call is TRBV9, the J call TRBJ2-7; D is possibly TRBD2 (6 bases). The clonotype originates from a man aged 25 to 45 in good health and CMV-seronegative. Sequencing was carried out using PBMCs. The chain's CDR3 is CASSVGPAGTHEQYF. The CDR3, as DNA: TGTGCCAGCAGCGTAGGGCCAGCGGGCACTCACGAGCAGTACTTC.